Below, 22 T cell receptor beta chains from the same sample are listed, as sequenced in a study of shared clonotypes between healthy human individuals. The protocol was immunoSEQ multiplex PCR, while the TCRdb copy is restricted to in-frame clones and leaves out a portion. The sample holds approximately 980,000 clones, around 80% seen once. The sequenced material came from memory CD4+ T cells sorted from blood. Sample subset: CD45RA-negative fraction. Every receptor here comes from a man between 18 and 29 years old in good health.

The chain has TRBV7-9 and TRBJ1-4; possibly TRBD1 for D (5 bases). Per the germline V gene, CDR1 is SEHNR and CDR2 is FQNEAQ (reference sequence). The CDR3 length is 12 residues. Trimming left V 6 bases short and J 7 bases short, with 9 bases between. CDR3 sequence: CASSWGFEKLFF. DNA for the CDR3: TGTGCCAGCAGTTGGGGGTTTGAAAAACTGTTTTTT. Variable domain in full (rest from reference TRBV7-9 and TRBJ1-4): DTGVSQNPRHKITKRGQNVTFRCDPISEHNRLYWYRQTLGQGPEFLTYFQNEAQLEKSRLLSDRFSAERPKGSFSTLEIQRTEQGDSAMYLCASSWGFEKLFFGSGTQLSVL.

The V and J genes are TRBV5-1 and TRBJ1-1, with unresolved D. Trimming removed 7 bases from V and 1 base from J, with 14 bases in between. This CDR3 comprises 14 residues. Germline values: CDR1 SGHRS, CDR2 YFSETQ. The CDR3 protein is CASSLRQANTEAFF. The CDR3 DNA reads as TGCGCCAGCTCCCTCCGGCAGGCGAACACTGAAGCTTTCTTT.

With respect to this clone: At the DNA level, this CDR3 is encoded by other sequences in the same sample as well. This sequence joins TRBV18 and TRBJ2-5, with 8 bases identical to TRBD1. The CDR3 sequence is 13 residues long. Germline V CDR1 and CDR2: KGHSH, LQKENI. J gave up 5 bases and V 6 bases, and 5 bases lay outside the gene matches. The CDR3 sequence: CASSRGQGETQYF. As DNA, the CDR3 is TGTGCCAGCTCCCGAGGACAGGGCGAGACCCAGTACTTC.

This chain connects TRBV29-1 to TRBJ1-2; a weak D match, TRBD1 (6 bases). This CDR3 has 13 amino acids. Between the trimmed V and J ends, which lost 7 bases and 5 bases, there was a span of 17 bases. Germline CDR1 reads SQVTM; CDR2 reads ANQGSEA. Here the CDR3 DNA reads TGCAGCGCGACCCGGACAGACCTTTATGGCTACACCTTC. This codes for CSATRTDLYGYTF.

This clone has at least ten counts. J is TRBJ2-1 and V is TRBV7-8; either TRBD1 or TRBD2 may supply D (5 bases each). Trimming left V 5 bases short and J 8 bases short, with 19 bases between. The CDR3 loop spans 15 amino acids. The germline CDR1 and CDR2 sequences are SGHVS and FQNEAQ. CDR3 amino acids: CASSPAGYLGDEQFF. The CDR3 DNA follows: TGTGCCAGCAGCCCGGCGGGCTACCTGGGGGATGAGCAGTTCTTC.

The rearrangement links TRBV25-1 to TRBJ2-7; D call uncertain. V lost 4 bases and J lost 3, with 16 bases in between. Germline CDR1 is MGHDK and CDR2 is SYGVNS. The CDR3 is 15 residues long. As DNA, the CDR3 is TGTGCCAGCAGTGGGGCAGTAGGCGGTATCTACGAGCAGTACTTC. It yields the protein CASSGAVGGIYEQYF.

On this clone itself: This specimen includes other DNA sequences encoding the same CDR3. V and J are TRBV5-1 and TRBJ1-6; no reliable D call. Germline loops: CDR1 SGHRS, CDR2 YFSETQ. The CDR3 contains 12 residues. Between the trimmed V and J ends, which lost 1 base and 5 bases, there was a span of 1 base. Here the CDR3 DNA reads TGCGCCAGCAGCTTGAATAATTCACCCCTCCACTTT. It yields the protein CASSLNNSPLHF. The entire variable domain, with the rest obtained from reference TRBV5-1 and TRBJ1-6, is as follows: KAGVTQTPRYLIKTRGQQVTLSCSPISGHRSVSWYQQTPGQGLQFLFEYFSETQRNKGNFPGRFSGRQFSNSRSEMNVSTLELGDSALYLCASSLNNSPLHFGNGTRLTVT.

J is TRBJ1-5 and V is TRBV19; 10 bases align to TRBD1. V shed 5 bases and J 1 base; nucleotides not matched to a gene: 5. Germline V gene sequence: CDR1 LNHDA, CDR2 SQIVND (reference sequence). The CDR3 sequence is 16 residues long. CDR3 sequence reads: CASSATGGASNQPQHF. CDR3 coding DNA: TGTGCCAGTAGTGCGACAGGGGGCGCGAGCAATCAGCCCCAGCATTTT.

The rearrangement joins TRBV5-4 to TRBJ2-5; D may be TRBD2 (5 bases). Germline V CDR1 and CDR2: SGHNT, YYREEE (reference sequence). This CDR3 contains 13 residues. V was trimmed by 1 base and J by 5 bases, leaving 9 bases between them. This chain's CDR3 is CASSLTPSETQYF. The CDR3 DNA is TGTGCCAGCAGCTTGACTCCTAGCGAGACCCAGTACTTC. The variable domain in full, with the rest retrieved from reference TRBV5-4 and TRBJ2-5, is ETGVTQSPTHLIKTRGQQVTLRCSSQSGHNTVSWYQQALGQGPQFIFQYYREEENGRGNFPPRFSGLQFPNYSSELNVNALELDDSALYLCASSLTPSETQYFGPGTRLLVL.

The chain links TRBV2 to TRBJ1-2; D is possibly TRBD1 (6 bases). Germline CDR1 and CDR2: SNHLY and FYNNEI. The V gene lost 4 bases and the J gene lost 5 bases, with 17 bases spanning the gap. The CDR3 loop spans 15 amino acids. Written as DNA, the CDR3 is TGTGCCAGCAGTGTGACAGGCGGGGGGCCTTATGGCTACACCTTC. Its protein is CASSVTGGGPYGYTF.

The rearrangement links TRBV5-4 to TRBJ2-7; perhaps TRBD1 as D (6 bases). The V end lost 0 bases, the J end lost 1 base, and 11 bases lay between the germline ends. CDR3 length: 15 residues. Germline CDR1 and CDR2: SGHNT and YYREEE (reference sequence). The CDR3 sequence is CASSLVKQGSYEQYF. In DNA, the CDR3 is TGTGCCAGCAGCTTGGTCAAACAGGGTTCCTACGAGCAGTACTTC.

A note on this clone: Other DNA sequences in the sample encode the same CDR3. The chain has TRBV4-3 and TRBJ2-1; no clear D gene. This CDR3 is built from 12 residues. Trimming took 1 base from V and 6 from J, leaving 4 bases between them. CDR1 LGHNA and CDR2 YSLEER come from the germline V gene. The CDR3 reads CASSQVRNEQFF. The CDR3 bases are TGCGCCAGCAGCCAAGTCCGCAATGAGCAGTTCTTC.

The rearrangement links TRBV30 to TRBJ2-3, with unresolved D. Trimming took off 0 bases at V and 5 bases at J, with 12 bases between the two ends. The CDR3 contains 14 residues. Germline V CDR1 and CDR2: GTSNPN, SVGIG (reference sequence). CDR3 in DNA: TGTGCCTGGAGTGTATCACCCCAATTAGATACGCAGTATTTT. Amino acid sequence: CAWSVSPQLDTQYF.

This clone was observed a handful of times. The chain joins TRBV9 to TRBJ2-3; no clear D. This CDR3 spans 15 amino acids. From germline, CDR1 is SGDLS and CDR2 YYNGEE. Between the trimmed V and J ends, which lost 1 base and 0 bases, there was a span of 9 bases. The CDR3 nucleotides read TGTGCCAGCAGCGTATACTCCAGTAGCACAGATACGCAGTATTTT. Amino acids: CASSVYSSSTDTQYF.

This rearrangement joins TRBV5-1 to TRBJ1-2; 8 bases fit TRBD1. This CDR3 is built from 14 residues. V was clipped by 4 bases and J by 4 bases; unmatched bases: 6. Germline V gives CDR1 SGHRS, CDR2 YFSETQ. CDR3 DNA: TGCGCCAGCAGCGAACAGGGGGAAGGCTATGGCTACACCTTC. The encoded protein is CASSEQGEGYGYTF. The complete variable domain, with remaining parts taken from reference TRBV5-1 and TRBJ1-2, reads KAGVTQTPRYLIKTRGQQVTLSCSPISGHRSVSWYQQTPGQGLQFLFEYFSETQRNKGNFPGRFSGRQFSNSRSEMNVSTLELGDSALYLCASSEQGEGYGYTFGSGTRLTVV.

V is TRBV19 and J is TRBJ2-3; D is possibly TRBD1 (5 bases). Germline V CDR1 and CDR2: LNHDA, SQIVND (reference sequence). V shed 6 bases and J shed 7 bases, with 17 bases lying between them. The CDR3 runs to 14 residues. The CDR3 region is CASRIEFDSNTQYF. The DNA of the CDR3 is TGTGCCAGTAGGATCGAGTTCGACAGCAATACGCAGTATTTT.

The chain is built from TRBV27 and TRBJ2-2, with a tentative D call TRBD2 (5 bases). CDR1 is MNHEY and CDR2 is SMNVEV in the germline V gene (reference sequence). The CDR3 runs to 16 residues. Trimming cost V 2 bases and J 7 bases, with 17 bases left between them. CDR3 amino acids: CASSLRSRTEGGELFF. The CDR3 DNA reads as TGTGCCAGCAGTTTAAGGTCACGAACCGAGGGCGGGGAGCTGTTTTTT.

For this clone: The identical CDR3 is also encoded by other nucleotide sequences in the sample. The V gene is TRBV2, the J gene TRBJ2-1; TRBD1 matches at 10 bases. With V trimmed by 6 bases and J by 7 bases, 3 bases remained unmatched. Germline V gene sequence: CDR1 SNHLY, CDR2 FYNNEI. This CDR3 is 13 amino acids long. The CDR3 DNA follows: TGTGCCAGCAGGGGACAGGGGATAAATGAGCAGTTCTTC. Translation: CASRGQGINEQFF.

This clone was counted only a few times. J is TRBJ1-2 and V is TRBV5-6; weak D call: TRBD1 (5 bases). This CDR3 contains 18 residues. V was trimmed by 2 bases and J by 2 bases, leaving 22 bases between them. Per the germline V gene, CDR1 is SGHDT and CDR2 is YYEEEE. The CDR3 protein is CASSFLQGGLEANYGYTF. The CDR3 nucleotides are TGTGCCAGCAGCTTTCTTCAGGGCGGGCTTGAAGCAAACTATGGCTACACCTTC.

The chain has TRBV10-3 and TRBJ2-2; TRBD2 might be the D (5 bases). There are 12 residues in the CDR3. Germline CDR1 and CDR2: ENHRY and SYGVKD. CDR3 sequence (DNA): TGTGTCACTAGTGTGGGCTCCGGGGAGCTGTTTTTT. It specifies CVTSVGSGELFF.

The chain links TRBV7-2 to TRBJ1-2; tentative D call: TRBD1 (6 bases). Trimming took 4 bases from V and 4 from J, leaving 13 bases between them. From germline, CDR1 is SGHTA and CDR2 FQGNSA. The CDR3 has 14 residues. The CDR3 reads CASSSPGHLYGYTF. The CDR3 DNA reads as TGTGCCAGCAGCTCGCCGGGACACCTCTATGGCTACACCTTC.

This rearrangement joins TRBV28 to TRBJ1-2; D may be TRBD1 (5 bases). V lost 2 bases and J 4 bases, leaving 11 bases between the germline ends. Germline V gives CDR1 MDHEN, CDR2 SYDVKM. This CDR3 spans 14 amino acids. The CDR3 coding sequence is TGTGCCAGCAGTTTAGGGGCAGGGATCTATGGCTACACCTTC. As protein: CASSLGAGIYGYTF.